This T cell receptor (beta chain) was captured by sequencing in a study of CD8+ T cells in alopecia areata. The overall study: After 6 to 18 months of tofacitinib, follow-up continued 6 months off drug.

Following RNA extraction, reverse transcription yielded cDNA that acted as the sequencing template. Sequencing was performed with immunoSEQ multiplex PCR; in TCRdb, only in-frame clones are kept and a portion is missing. The table has tens of thousands of clones, roughly 46% seen once; the top ten hold roughly 20%. Study-level points and caveats: An increase in clonality over normal scalp was evident in lesional scalp, especially alopecia totalis/universalis. Normal skin's resident alphabeta T cells are also sequenced in scalp samples.

This clone was counted a few times. Its antigen is still unknown. This CDR3 is 13 amino acids long. Germline CDR1 reads SQVTM; CDR2 reads ANQGSEA. V dropped 5 bases and J dropped 3; count of bases not matched to a gene: 6. As for treatment: oral pan-JAK inhibitor, 5-10 mg twice daily. As part of sample collection, lesional scalp punch biopsies and peripheral blood were taken from alopecia areata patients. The specimen was CD8+ T cells sorted from blood, collected around week 37, from a patient treated with tofacitinib. The sequence was obtained from a human donor with alopecia areata. The chain uses TRBV29-1 and TRBJ2-7, with 8 bases identical to TRBD1. The CDR3 loop reads CSVMTDRVYEQYF. Here the CDR3 DNA reads TGCAGCGTTATGACGGACAGGGTCTACGAGCAGTACTTC.